This record covers a single T cell receptor beta chain. Looked up from germline, CDR1 is MGHRA and CDR2 is YSYEKL. The V gene end was trimmed by 4 bases and the J gene end by 3 bases; junction bases not matched to a gene: 6. The CDR3 has 15 residues. In the authors' workflow: Quantification of nucleated cells was approximated via reference gene primer amplification. Generated by immunoSEQ multiplex PCR, the TCRdb table keeps only in-frame clones and is missing some. The V and J calls and clone size come from that table; D and trimming were worked out from the DNA. Counted here are 210,000 or so clones, 80% occurring once; the ten biggest clones make up approximately 7.4%. This entry belongs to a study of blood T cell repertoires in COVID-19. Overall study context: Donors in the United States, Italy and Spain gave samples during acute or convalescent COVID-19. The analysed material was cDNA or gDNA that came from T cells, B-cell-depleted T cells, or PBMCs.

Enrolled through a virtual design, the participants were between roughly 18 and 95 years of age and came from about two dozen US areas. The sample taken for sequencing was PBMCs or T cells enriched from blood (not recorded which). This clonotype originated in a woman between 40 and 50 years old with acute COVID-19. The chain recombines TRBV4-1 with TRBJ2-7; 10 bases match TRBD1. CDR3 sequence: CASSPRTGGVYEQYF. The CDR3 DNA reads TGCGCCAGCAGCCCGAGGACAGGGGGGGTCTACGAGCAGTACTTC.